The present T cell receptor (beta chain) was sequenced within a study of early T cells in non-severe SARS-CoV-2 infection (dated by TCRdb to the early 2020s). For context, the study as a whole: Because TCR sequencing was done on bulk RNA from unsorted whole blood, the alpha and beta chains could not be paired.

The library relied on 5' RACE. This sample was sequenced with a NextSeq 500. The TCR library protocol attached unique molecular identifiers to individual cDNA molecules to correct for sequencing error and PCR bias. TCR alpha and beta chains were both sequenced, and the abundances of alpha and beta sequences in each sample were closely correlated with each other. The source study handled its data this way. Decombinator V4 was used to perform V gene, J gene and CDR3 annotation of TCR sequences. TCRs were defined as expanded if a significant change between any two time points was detected under a Poisson model with p below 0.0001. TCR abundances were normalised to the total number of TCRs sequenced per sample and were expressed as counts per million. MAIT TCRs were defined by TRAV1-2 paired with TRAJ12, TRAJ20 or TRAJ33, and iNKT TCRs by TRAV10 paired with TRAJ18. VDJdb, accessed on 1 November 2021, was searched for TCRs annotated for CMV, EBV and SARS-CoV-2, and TCRs annotated for more than one antigen were excluded. TCRdb reprocessing: public reads trimmed at Q25 with fastp, clones called with MiXCR, in-frame beta chains kept. Each record represents a unique CDR3 protein, reported with the most common genes and DNA among its rows. For this entry, the V and J calls and clone size follow TCRdb and not the study's own pipeline. The sample has around 70,000 distinct CDR3 sequences on record, roughly a sixth of them singletons. The ten largest make up more than 10% of the sample.

A word on this clonotype: It lacks a known antigen. No base-level quality is on record; no much larger clone is a single base apart.

The CDR3 holds 13 amino acids from the cysteine to the phenylalanine. The only DNA kept is the CDR3, 39 bases in frame from the first base. From a lookup of the germline V gene, CDR1 and CDR2 are SGHAT and FQNNGV. The junction carries 11 bases between V and J, which are trimmed by 2 bases and 6 bases respectively. What the work shows at the level of the full study, not this receptor alone: VDJdb matching was skewed toward anti-spike CD8 responses and likely underestimated virus-specific expansions by missing private and CD4 specificities.

A case-control design nested within a healthcare worker cohort in London, UK, was used, with weekly nasopharyngeal swab PCR tests and blood sampling performed. Healthcare workers were enrolled in the week of the UK lockdown, from 23 to 31 March 2020, and were followed every week for up to about 15 weeks. Source material: whole blood. The sequence is built from TRBV11-2 and TRBJ2-7; the D gene is possibly TRBD1 or TRBD2, each agreeing over 5 bases. This TCR was recovered from an adult who was a healthcare worker with PCR-confirmed SARS-CoV-2 infection or an uninfected control (not recorded which). The CDR3: CASSLMGESEQYF. The DNA sequence reads TGTGCCAGCAGCTTAATGGGGGAGAGCGAGCAGTACTTC.